These 30 T cell receptor beta chains originate from one sample sequenced in a study of T cell repertoires in cytomegalovirus infection (dated by TCRdb to between 2018 and 2021). For sequencing, an Illumina HiSeq 1500 was employed. TCRdb ran its own pipeline on the public reads, namely fastp trimming at Q25 and MiXCR clone calling, and kept in-frame beta chains. Entries are consolidated by CDR3 protein sequence, retaining the most common genes and DNA. The sample table lists approximately 1,000,000 distinct CDR3 sequences, approximately 33% of them with a count of one. The ten biggest clones cover around an eighth of the sample. Their recognized antigens are unknown. The treatment or condition label, as the study defines it: in vitro stimulation with specific CMV peptide epitopes to enrich CMV-specific T cells. Sequenced material: cultured CD8+ T cells from PBMCs, taken from culture after CMV antigen stimulation. These receptors were collected from a human donor in good health (CMV status not recorded). Some clones in this sample may be carry-over from other donors' samples.

This clonotype has at least ten counts. The chain has TRBV7-6 and TRBJ1-2; TRBD1 matches 9 bases. V was pared by 5 bases and J by 6 bases, with 7 bases of the junction left unmatched. Germline V gene lookup returns CDR1 SGHVS and CDR2 FNYEAQ. This CDR3 spans 14 amino acids. The CDR3 spells CASSAGTGPDGYTF. The CDR3 DNA follows: TGTGCCAGCAGCGCCGGGACAGGGCCCGATGGCTACACCTTC.

CDR3 sequence reads: CSASGGWDTQYF. The CDR3 DNA is TGCAGTGCTTCTGGTGGGTGGGATACGCAGTATTTT. This rearrangement joins TRBV20-1 to TRBJ2-3; D gene uncertain. The germline V gene encodes CDR1 DFQATT and CDR2 SNEGSKA (reference sequence). The CDR3 is 12 residues long. V lost 5 bases and J lost 6, with 12 bases in between.

Comments on this clonotype: A read error may be the cause here, since a much bigger clone is one base away. The chain combines TRBV7-8 with TRBJ1-1, with 7 bases that match TRBD1. CDR1 is SGHVS and CDR2 is FQNEAQ in the germline V gene. The CDR3 runs 20 residues. V shed 3 bases, J shed 1 base, and the junction held 20 bases outside the gene matches. As DNA, the CDR3 is TGTGCCAGCAGCTTTAAACAGGGGACGCCTTCAATTCGGCGGAACACTGAAGCTTTCTTT. Residues: CASSFKQGTPSIRRNTEAFF.

The rearrangement uses TRBV9 and TRBJ1-6; the D gene is possibly TRBD1 (5 bases). CDR1 SGDLS and CDR2 YYNGEE come from the germline V gene. Trimming pared 0 bases from V and 10 bases from J, leaving 11 bases between. The CDR3 length is 14 residues. CDR3 nucleotides: TGTGCCAGCAGCGTAGGCAGGGATTTATCACCCCTCCACTTT. This translates into CASSVGRDLSPLHF.

In this sample, this clonotype turned up many times. J is TRBJ1-2 and V is TRBV12-5; TRBD1 might be the D (6 bases). With 6 bases removed from V and 3 bases from J, the gap between germline ends came to 14 bases. CDR1 is LGHNT and CDR2 is FRNRAP in the germline V gene. The CDR3 covers 14 residues. Here the CDR3 DNA reads TGTGCTAGTGGGGCAGGGGAACAGTACTATGGCTACACCTTC. Translating gives CASGAGEQYYGYTF.

This clonotype occurred a few times. The V call is TRBV29-1, the J call TRBJ2-1; tentative D call: TRBD2 (5 bases). This CDR3 contains 15 residues. Germline values: CDR1 SQVTM, CDR2 ANQGSEA. The V end lost 6 bases, the J end lost 0 bases, and 15 bases lay between the germline ends. The CDR3 DNA reads as TGCAGCGTCGAGGGTCTCGTGAGCTCCTACAATGAGCAGTTCTTC. Translated, it gives CSVEGLVSSYNEQFF.

This chain joins TRBV7-9 and TRBJ2-5; a weak D match, TRBD1 (6 bases). CDR1 is SEHNR, CDR2 FQNEAQ, per germline (reference sequence). The CDR3 runs to 14 residues. V lost 5 bases and J lost 5, with 15 bases in between. The CDR3 sequence: CASSLAGDWETQYF. The DNA of the CDR3 is TGTGCCAGCAGCCTTGCAGGGGATTGGGAGACCCAGTACTTC.

This clonotype occurred a few times. The V and J genes are TRBV4-1 and TRBJ2-5, with D perhaps assigned TRBD1 or TRBD2 (5 bases each). Trimming took off 3 bases at V and 3 bases at J, with 17 bases between the two ends. The CDR3 extends over 16 amino acids. Germline V gene lookup returns CDR1 MGHRA and CDR2 YSYEKL. In DNA, the CDR3 is TGCGCCAGCAGCCATCCCGGGACCATATCCAAAGAGACCCAGTACTTC. This gives the protein CASSHPGTISKETQYF.

This clonotype was detected only once. This chain joins TRBV9 and TRBJ2-3; D ambiguous. V gave up 2 bases and J gave up 1 base, with 8 bases separating them. CDR3 length: 14 amino acids. In germline, CDR1 is SGDLS, CDR2 YYNGEE. The chain's CDR3 is CASSVNDGTDTQYF. The DNA of the CDR3 is TGTGCCAGCAGCGTTAACGATGGCACAGATACGCAGTATTTT.

This clonotype was detected a few times. The chain joins TRBV6-1 to TRBJ1-1, with D hard to call. CDR1 and CDR2 from the germline V gene are MNHNS and SASEGT. The CDR3 sequence is 13 residues long. V was clipped by 6 bases and J by 6 bases, with 14 bases between them. The CDR3 DNA reads as TGTGCCAGCAGACGGACCGAGAGTGCTGAAGCTTTCTTT. This encodes CASRRTESAEAFF.

The chain is built from TRBV5-6 and TRBJ2-7; a possible D gene is TRBD2 (5 bases). This CDR3 spans 13 amino acids. The germline CDR1 and CDR2 sequences are SGHDT and YYEEEE. The ends were cut back, 3 bases at V and 6 bases at J, with 13 bases in the middle. DNA of the CDR3: TGTGCCAGCAGCTACACTAGAAACGGCGAGCAGTACGTC. Its translation is CASSYTRNGEQYV.

This clonotype has a handful of counts. The chain is built from TRBV12-3 or TRBV12-4 and TRBJ1-1; D may be TRBD1 (6 bases). The V end lost 0 bases, the J end lost 5 bases, and 13 bases lay between the germline ends. The CDR3 runs 15 residues. The chain's CDR3 is CASSLAAGGRTEAFF. The CDR3, as DNA: TGTGCCAGCAGTTTAGCGGCGGGGGGGCGAACTGAAGCTTTCTTT.

This clonotype was picked up a small number of times. The chain uses TRBV2 and TRBJ1-5; D might be TRBD1 (5 bases). The V end was cut by 6 bases, the J end by 5 bases, with 26 bases between. The germline gives CDR1 SNHLY, CDR2 FYNNEI. The CDR3 has 18 residues. The CDR3 is CASRPESPGRWKDQPQHF. CDR3 nucleotides: TGTGCCAGCAGGCCCGAATCCCCGGGACGATGGAAGGATCAGCCCCAGCATTTT. Based on the CDR3 plus reference TRBV2 and TRBJ1-5, the full variable domain is EPEVTQTPSHQVTQMGQEVILRCVPISNHLYFYWYRQILGQKVEFLVSFYNNEISEKSEIFDDQFSVERPDGSNFTLKIRSTKLEDSAMYFCASRPESPGRWKDQPQHFGDGTRLSIL.

The chain is built from TRBV29-1 and TRBJ2-1; D may be TRBD2 (6 bases). This CDR3 has 15 amino acids. Germline CDR1 SQVTM, CDR2 ANQGSEA. Trimming left V 0 bases short and J 5 bases short, with 14 bases between. CDR3 amino acids: CSVEEDVAGNNEQFF. The DNA for the CDR3 is TGCAGCGTTGAAGAAGACGTGGCGGGGAACAATGAGCAGTTCTTC.

The chain couples TRBV6-1 to TRBJ2-7, with no clear D. Germline V gene data show CDR1 as MNHNS and CDR2 as SASEGT. This CDR3 is built from 14 residues. V shed 6 bases and J shed 2 bases, with 14 bases lying between them. As DNA, the CDR3 is TGTGCCAGCAGGCAAGTCCTGGGCGCCTACGAGCAGTACGTC. It specifies CASRQVLGAYEQYV.

The table lists this clonotype with many counts. The V gene is TRBV7-8, the J gene TRBJ2-7; no firm D call. The CDR3 extends over 15 amino acids. Germline V gives CDR1 SGHVS, CDR2 FQNEAQ. V lost 2 bases, J lost 1 base, and 12 bases lay in between. The CDR3 region is CASSLSVAVSYEQYV. DNA for the CDR3: TGTGCCAGCAGCTTATCGGTGGCGGTTTCCTACGAGCAGTACGTC.

The chain joins TRBV6-2 or TRBV6-3 to TRBJ2-6, with D possibly TRBD1 on 5 matching bases. The CDR3 consists of 13 residues. The V gene's germline CDR1 is MNHEY and CDR2 SVGEGT. The ends were cut back, 7 bases at V and 8 bases at J, with 12 bases in the middle. The CDR3 coding sequence is TGTGCCAGCACTCCAGGGTGGACCAACGTCCTGACTTTC. This gives the protein CASTPGWTNVLTF.

This sequence joins TRBV24-1 and TRBJ2-4; D unclear. The germline CDR1 and CDR2 sequences are KGHDR and SFDVKD. V gave up 8 bases and J gave up 0 bases, with 10 bases separating them. This CDR3 has 14 amino acids. CDR3 residues: CATMTGQAKNIQYF. In DNA form, the CDR3 reads TGTGCCACCATGACCGGGCAAGCCAAAAACATTCAGTACTTC.

This clonotype has at least ten counts. The chain recombines TRBV7-9 with TRBJ1-1; D is possibly TRBD1 (5 bases). Germline loops: CDR1 SEHNR, CDR2 FQNEAQ (reference sequence). CDR3 length equals 12 residues. V lost 1 base to trimming and J lost 7 bases, with 7 bases between them. The CDR3 reads CASSLGGVEAFF. The DNA of the CDR3 is TGTGCCAGCAGCTTAGGAGGGGTTGAAGCTTTCTTT.

This clonotype was detected a few times. The chain carries TRBV19 and TRBJ1-3; D perhaps matches TRBD1 (5 bases). The germline gives CDR1 LNHDA, CDR2 SQIVND (reference sequence). V gave up 8 bases and J gave up 0 bases, with 11 bases separating them. The CDR3 length is 14 residues. The DNA for the CDR3 is TGTGCCAGTTCGACAGTGTTCTCTGGAAACACCATATATTTT. Its translation is CASSTVFSGNTIYF.

The chain recombines TRBV6-6 with TRBJ1-4; weak D call: TRBD1 (5 bases). Trimming cost V 4 bases and J 6 bases, with 18 bases left between them. Germline V gene lookup returns CDR1 MNHNY and CDR2 SVGAGI (reference sequence). The CDR3 runs to 16 residues. CDR3 residues: CASSWSQQERDEKLFF. In DNA, the CDR3 is TGTGCCAGCAGTTGGAGCCAACAGGAGAGGGATGAAAAACTGTTTTTT.

This clonotype was picked up many times. The chain is built from TRBV7-3 and TRBJ1-1, with a tentative D call TRBD1 (5 bases). V gave up 1 base and J gave up 1 base, with 16 bases separating them. The CDR3 contains 17 residues. Germline CDR1 reads SGHTA; CDR2 reads FQGTGA. This CDR3 reads CASSLIPSKGQNTEAFF. For the CDR3, the DNA is TGTGCCAGCAGCTTAATTCCTTCAAAGGGGCAGAACACTGAAGCTTTCTTT. Full variable domain (outside the CDR3, taken from reference TRBV7-3 and TRBJ1-1): GAGVSQTPSNKVTEKGKYVELRCDPISGHTALYWYRQSLGQGPEFLIYFQGTGAADDSGLPNDRFFAVRPEGSVSTLKIQRTERGDSAVYLCASSLIPSKGQNTEAFFGQGTRLTVV.

This sequence joins TRBV7-4 and TRBJ1-2; D is unclear. Germline V gene sequence: CDR1 SGHVT, CDR2 SQSDAQ. Trimming cost V 1 base and J 4 bases, with 13 bases left between them. The CDR3 length is 15 residues. CDR3 nucleotides: TGTGCCAGCAGCTTAGGACCCAATCTTGGCTATGGCTACACCTTC. Residues: CASSLGPNLGYGYTF. Combining the CDR3 with reference TRBV7-4 and TRBJ1-2 gives the whole variable domain GAGVSQSPRYKVAKRGRDVALRCDSISGHVTLYWYRQTLGQGSEVLTYSQSDAQRDKSGRPSGRFSAERPERSVSTLKIQRTEQGDSAVYLCASSLGPNLGYGYTFGSGTRLTVV.

The V call is TRBV6-5, the J call TRBJ1-1; D remains unclear. From germline, CDR1 is MNHEY and CDR2 SVGAGI. This CDR3 spans 13 amino acids. Between the trimmed V and J ends, which lost 8 bases and 2 bases, there was a span of 12 bases. This chain's CDR3 is CASYPSSNTEAFF. CDR3 nucleotides: TGTGCCAGCTACCCCTCAAGCAACACTGAAGCTTTCTTT.

Only a few counts were recorded for this clonotype. V and J are TRBV7-9 and TRBJ1-5, with no clear D. Trimming took 4 bases from V and 6 from J, leaving 10 bases between them. Germline V gene lookup returns CDR1 SEHNR and CDR2 FQNEAQ (reference sequence). The CDR3 has 13 amino acids. The CDR3 is CASSWEGGQPQHF. The CDR3 DNA reads as TGTGCCAGCAGCTGGGAGGGAGGTCAGCCCCAGCATTTT.

This rearrangement joins TRBV9 to TRBJ2-3; 9 bases map to TRBD2. The CDR3 length is 17 residues. Germline CDR1 SGDLS, CDR2 YYNGEE. Trimming took 0 bases from V and 4 from J; bases not matched to a gene: 9. CDR3 loop: CASSVESAGGPADTQYF. The CDR3, as DNA: TGTGCCAGCAGCGTAGAATCGGCGGGGGGGCCAGCAGATACGCAGTATTTT.

This clonotype was found a few times. This chain uses TRBV7-2 with TRBJ2-5; maybe TRBD2 (6 bases). Germline-derived CDR1 and CDR2 are SGHTA and FQGNSA. V dropped 1 base and J dropped 1 base, with 16 bases sitting between them. This CDR3 has 17 residues. CDR3 DNA sequence: TGTGCCAGCAGCTTAGAGGATAGGGCGGGGTTCCAAGAGACCCAGTACTTC. Translation: CASSLEDRAGFQETQYF.

V and J are TRBV4-3 and TRBJ1-1; no clear D gene. The V gene lost 0 bases and the J gene lost 4 bases, with 6 bases spanning the gap. Germline V CDR1 and CDR2: LGHNA, YSLEER. The CDR3 covers 13 residues. This chain's CDR3 is CASSQEGITEAFF. The CDR3 bases are TGCGCCAGCAGCCAAGAAGGGATCACTGAAGCTTTCTTT.

In its sample, this clonotype was seen a few times. The chain carries TRBV9 and TRBJ1-2; TRBD1 aligns across 11 bases. Trimming took 4 bases from V and 6 from J; bases not matched to a gene: 5. The CDR3 contains 14 residues. Germline V lookup: CDR1 SGDLS, CDR2 YYNGEE. The CDR3 bases are TGTGCCAGCAGCCCCCGGACAGGGGGCCATGGCTACACCTTC. Translation: CASSPRTGGHGYTF. Together with reference TRBV9 and TRBJ1-2, the CDR3 gives the full variable domain: DSGVTQTPKHLITATGQRVTLRCSPRSGDLSVYWYQQSLDQGLQFLIQYYNGEERAKGNILERFSAQQFPDLHSELNLSSLELGDSALYFCASSPRTGGHGYTFGSGTRLTVV.

This clonotype occurred once. This likely comes from a read error, as the CDR3 has no conserved phenylalanine or tryptophan at its end. The chain has TRBV19 and TRBJ2-2; 7 bases map to TRBD2. Looked up from germline, CDR1 is LNHDA and CDR2 is SQIVND (reference sequence). The CDR3 is made up of 16 amino acids. V was clipped by 5 bases and J by 0 bases; unmatched bases: 6. The CDR3: CASSPRTSANTGELFS. The DNA of the CDR3 is TGTGCCAGTAGTCCGCGGACTAGTGCGAACACCGGGGAGCTGTTTTCT.